Below, one TCR beta chain is given with its context. Antigen unknown. Germline V lookup: CDR1 SGHDT, CDR2 YYEEEE. V shed 6 bases and J shed 4 bases, with 8 bases lying between them. This CDR3 region has 12 residues. The source of the sample is a study of T cell responses to AZD1222 COVID-19 vaccine. Second-dose timings of about 4 or about 12 weeks were pooled. General study results and limits: Researchers report vaccine-associated CD4 TCRs spanning spike, with dominance at 160-218 and 743-854.

Using immunoSEQ multiplex PCR, the repertoire was profiled, and TCRdb retains in-frame clones only, with some absent. The data hold 110,000 to 150,000 clones, with about nine tenths observed a single time. The sequences come from peripheral blood, collected 28 days after the second AZD1222 dose. The receptor comes from an adult who received the AZD1222 COVID-19 vaccine. The gene calls are TRBV5-6 and TRBJ1-5; D uncertain. DNA for the CDR3: TGTGCCAGCACCGACGGGAATCAGCCCCAGCATTTT. It is translated as CASTDGNQPQHF.